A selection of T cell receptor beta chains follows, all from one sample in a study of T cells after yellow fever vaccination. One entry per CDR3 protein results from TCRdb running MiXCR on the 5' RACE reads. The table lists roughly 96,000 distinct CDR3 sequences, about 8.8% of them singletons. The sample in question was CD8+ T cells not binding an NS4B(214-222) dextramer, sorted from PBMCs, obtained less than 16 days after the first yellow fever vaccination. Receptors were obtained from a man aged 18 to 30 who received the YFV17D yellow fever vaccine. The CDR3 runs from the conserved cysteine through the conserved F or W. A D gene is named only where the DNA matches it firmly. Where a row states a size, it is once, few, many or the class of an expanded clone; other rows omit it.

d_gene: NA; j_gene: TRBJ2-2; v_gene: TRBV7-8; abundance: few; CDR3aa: CASSTVPGELFF; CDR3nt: TGTGCCAGCAGCACCGTTCCCGGGGAGCTGTTTTTT
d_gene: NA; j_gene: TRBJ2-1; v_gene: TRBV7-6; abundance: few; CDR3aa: CASSPGTYYEQFF; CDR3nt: TGTGCCAGCAGCCCTGGGACATACTATGAGCAGTTCTTC
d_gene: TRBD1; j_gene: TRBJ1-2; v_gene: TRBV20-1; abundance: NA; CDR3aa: CSARDTGEDGYTF; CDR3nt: TGCAGTGCTAGAGATACAGGGGAAGATGGCTACACCTTC
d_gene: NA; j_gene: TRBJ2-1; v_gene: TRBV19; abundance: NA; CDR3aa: CASSIGFSSYNEQFF; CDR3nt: TGTGCCAGTAGTATAGGCTTCAGCTCCTACAATGAGCAGTTCTTC
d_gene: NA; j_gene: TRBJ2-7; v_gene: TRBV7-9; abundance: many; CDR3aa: CASSLEVRSEQYF; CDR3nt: TGTGCCAGCAGCTTAGAAGTTAGGAGCGAGCAGTACTTC
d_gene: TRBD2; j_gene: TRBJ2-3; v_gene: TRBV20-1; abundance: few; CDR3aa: CSARDHLLAGGGDTQYF; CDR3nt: TGCAGTGCTAGAGACCACCTACTCGCGGGGGGGGGAGATACGCAGTATTTT
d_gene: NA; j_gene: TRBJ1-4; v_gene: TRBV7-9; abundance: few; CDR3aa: CASSRKGGEKLFF; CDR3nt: TGTGCCAGCAGCCGGAAGGGCGGGGAAAAACTGTTTTTT
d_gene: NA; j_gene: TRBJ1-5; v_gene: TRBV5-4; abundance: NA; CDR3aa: CASSLGYNQPQHF; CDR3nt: TGTGCCAGCAGCTTGGGGTACAATCAGCCCCAGCATTTT
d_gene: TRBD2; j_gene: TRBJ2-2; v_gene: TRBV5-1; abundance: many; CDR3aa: CASSLTGSGANTGELFF; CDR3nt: TGCGCCAGCAGCTTGACTGGAAGCGGGGCCAACACCGGGGAGCTGTTTTTT
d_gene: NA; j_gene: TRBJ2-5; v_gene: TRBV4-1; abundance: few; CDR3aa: CASSLTSGTEETQYF; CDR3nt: TGCGCCAGCAGCCTCACCTCCGGGACTGAAGAGACCCAGTACTTC
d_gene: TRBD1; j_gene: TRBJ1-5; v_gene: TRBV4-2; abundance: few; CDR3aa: CASSQDEGGQQPQHF; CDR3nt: TGTGCCAGCAGCCAAGATGAAGGGGGCCAGCAGCCCCAGCATTTT